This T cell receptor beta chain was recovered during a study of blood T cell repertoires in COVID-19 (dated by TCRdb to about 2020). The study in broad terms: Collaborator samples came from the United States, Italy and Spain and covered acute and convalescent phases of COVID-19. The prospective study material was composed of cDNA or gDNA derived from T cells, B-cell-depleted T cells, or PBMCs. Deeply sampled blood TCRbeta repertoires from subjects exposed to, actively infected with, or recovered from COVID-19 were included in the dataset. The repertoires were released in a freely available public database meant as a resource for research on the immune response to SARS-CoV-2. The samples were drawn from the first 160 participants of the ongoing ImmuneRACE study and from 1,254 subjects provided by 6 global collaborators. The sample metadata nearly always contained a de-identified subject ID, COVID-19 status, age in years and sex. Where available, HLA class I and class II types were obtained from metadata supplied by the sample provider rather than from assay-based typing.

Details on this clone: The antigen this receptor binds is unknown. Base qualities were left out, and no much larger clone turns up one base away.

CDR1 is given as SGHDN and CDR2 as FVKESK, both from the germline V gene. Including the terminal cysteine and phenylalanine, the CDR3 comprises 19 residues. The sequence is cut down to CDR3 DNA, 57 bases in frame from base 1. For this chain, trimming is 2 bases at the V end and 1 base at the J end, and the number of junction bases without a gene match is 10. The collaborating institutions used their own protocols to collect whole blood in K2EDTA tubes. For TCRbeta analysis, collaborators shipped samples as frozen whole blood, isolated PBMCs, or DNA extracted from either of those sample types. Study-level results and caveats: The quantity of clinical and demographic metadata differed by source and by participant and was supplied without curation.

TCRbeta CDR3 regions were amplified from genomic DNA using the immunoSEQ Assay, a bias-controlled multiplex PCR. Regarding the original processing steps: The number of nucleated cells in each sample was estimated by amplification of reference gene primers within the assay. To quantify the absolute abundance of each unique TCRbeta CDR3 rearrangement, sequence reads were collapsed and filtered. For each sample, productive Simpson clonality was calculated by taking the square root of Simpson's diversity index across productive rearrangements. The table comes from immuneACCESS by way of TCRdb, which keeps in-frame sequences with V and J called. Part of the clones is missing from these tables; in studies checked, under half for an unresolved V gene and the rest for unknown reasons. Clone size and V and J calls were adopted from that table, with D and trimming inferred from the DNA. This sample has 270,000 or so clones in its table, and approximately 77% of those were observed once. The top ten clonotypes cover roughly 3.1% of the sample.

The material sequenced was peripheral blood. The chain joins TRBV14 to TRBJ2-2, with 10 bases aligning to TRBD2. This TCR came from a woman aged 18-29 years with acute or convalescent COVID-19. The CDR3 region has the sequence CASSQLLVLAGENTGELFF. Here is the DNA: TGTGCCAGCAGCCAATTGTTAGTGCTAGCGGGAGAGAACACCGGGGAGCTGTTTTTT.